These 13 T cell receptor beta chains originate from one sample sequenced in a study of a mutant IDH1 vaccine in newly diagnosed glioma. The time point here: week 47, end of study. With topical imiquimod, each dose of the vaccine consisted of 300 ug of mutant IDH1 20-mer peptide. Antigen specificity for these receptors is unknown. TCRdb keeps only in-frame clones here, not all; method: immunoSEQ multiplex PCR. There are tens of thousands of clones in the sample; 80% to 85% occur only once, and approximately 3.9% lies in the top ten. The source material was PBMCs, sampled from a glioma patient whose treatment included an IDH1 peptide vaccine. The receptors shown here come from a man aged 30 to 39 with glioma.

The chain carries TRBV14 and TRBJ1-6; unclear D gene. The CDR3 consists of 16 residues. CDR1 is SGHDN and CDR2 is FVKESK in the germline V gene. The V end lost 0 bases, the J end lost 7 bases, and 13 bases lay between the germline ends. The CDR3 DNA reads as TGTGCCAGCAGCCAAGAGGGCTATAATTTCAATTCACCCCTCCACTTT. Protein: CASSQEGYNFNSPLHF.

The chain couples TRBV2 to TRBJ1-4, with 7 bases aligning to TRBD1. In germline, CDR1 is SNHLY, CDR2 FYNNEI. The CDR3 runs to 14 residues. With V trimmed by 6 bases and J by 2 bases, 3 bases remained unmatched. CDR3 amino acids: CASRGTVTNEKLFF. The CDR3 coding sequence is TGTGCCAGCAGAGGGACAGTTACTAATGAAAAACTGTTTTTT.

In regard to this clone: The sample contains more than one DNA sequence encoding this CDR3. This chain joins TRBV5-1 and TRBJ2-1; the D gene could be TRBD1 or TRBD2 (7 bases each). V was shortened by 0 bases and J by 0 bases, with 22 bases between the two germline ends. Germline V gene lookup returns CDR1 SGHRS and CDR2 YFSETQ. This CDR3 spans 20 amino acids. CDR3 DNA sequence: TGCGCCAGCAGCTTGGCGGGAGGACAGGTTAAGGGGAGCTCCTACAATGAGCAGTTCTTC. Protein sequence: CASSLAGGQVKGSSYNEQFF. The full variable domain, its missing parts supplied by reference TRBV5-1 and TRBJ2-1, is KAGVTQTPRYLIKTRGQQVTLSCSPISGHRSVSWYQQTPGQGLQFLFEYFSETQRNKGNFPGRFSGRQFSNSRSEMNVSTLELGDSALYLCASSLAGGQVKGSSYNEQFFGPGTRLTVL.

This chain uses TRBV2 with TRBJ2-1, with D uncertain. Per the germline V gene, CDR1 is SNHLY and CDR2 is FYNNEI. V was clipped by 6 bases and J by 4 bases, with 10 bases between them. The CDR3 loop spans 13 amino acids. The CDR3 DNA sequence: TGTGCCAGCAGACCCACAGAATACAATGAGCAGTTCTTC. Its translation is CASRPTEYNEQFF.

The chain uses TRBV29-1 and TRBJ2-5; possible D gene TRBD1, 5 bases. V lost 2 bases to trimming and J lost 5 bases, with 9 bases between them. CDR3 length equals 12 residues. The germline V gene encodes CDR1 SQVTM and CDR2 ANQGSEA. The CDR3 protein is CSVELGLETQYF. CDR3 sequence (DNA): TGCAGCGTTGAATTGGGGCTGGAGACCCAGTACTTC.

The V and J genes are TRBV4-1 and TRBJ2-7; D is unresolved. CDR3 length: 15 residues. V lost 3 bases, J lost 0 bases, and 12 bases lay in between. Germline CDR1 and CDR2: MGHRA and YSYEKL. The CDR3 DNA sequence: TGCGCCAGCAGCCAGGCCCAAGACTTCTCCTACGAGCAGTACTTC. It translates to CASSQAQDFSYEQYF.

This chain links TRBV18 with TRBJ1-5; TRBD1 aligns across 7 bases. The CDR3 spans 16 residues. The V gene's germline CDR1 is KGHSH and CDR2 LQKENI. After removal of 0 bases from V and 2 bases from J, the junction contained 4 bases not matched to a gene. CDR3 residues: CASSPPGGHGNQPQHF. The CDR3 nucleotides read TGTGCCAGCTCACCACCAGGGGGCCATGGCAATCAGCCCCAGCATTTT.

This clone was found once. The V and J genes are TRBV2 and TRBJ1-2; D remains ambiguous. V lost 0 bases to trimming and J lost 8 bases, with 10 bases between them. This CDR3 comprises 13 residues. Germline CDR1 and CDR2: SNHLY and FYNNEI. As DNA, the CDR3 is TGTGCCAGCAGTGAAGCCAGGTTGAGCGGCTACACCTTC. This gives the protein CASSEARLSGYTF.

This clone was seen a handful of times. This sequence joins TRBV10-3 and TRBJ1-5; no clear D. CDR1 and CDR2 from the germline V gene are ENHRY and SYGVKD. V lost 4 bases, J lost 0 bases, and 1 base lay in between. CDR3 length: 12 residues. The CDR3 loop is CAISGSNQPQHF. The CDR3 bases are TGTGCCATCAGTGGTAGCAATCAGCCCCAGCATTTT.

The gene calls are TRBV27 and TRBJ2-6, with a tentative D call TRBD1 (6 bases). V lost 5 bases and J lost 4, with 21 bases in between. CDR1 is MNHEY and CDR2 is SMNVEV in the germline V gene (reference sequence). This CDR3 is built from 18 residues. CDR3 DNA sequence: TGTGCCAGCAGTCCTCGATTTCAGGGGTTCTCGGGGGCCAACGTCCTGACTTTC. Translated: CASSPRFQGFSGANVLTF.

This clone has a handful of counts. CDR3 sequence reads: CASSIRAVNTEAFF. The DNA for the CDR3 is TGTGCCAGTAGTATCAGGGCAGTTAACACTGAAGCTTTCTTT. The chain combines TRBV19 with TRBJ1-1; possibly TRBD1 for D (5 bases). The CDR3 runs 14 residues. Germline V gene data show CDR1 as LNHDA and CDR2 as SQIVND (reference sequence). Trimming shortened V by 3 bases and J by 2 bases, and 10 bases separated the two germline ends.

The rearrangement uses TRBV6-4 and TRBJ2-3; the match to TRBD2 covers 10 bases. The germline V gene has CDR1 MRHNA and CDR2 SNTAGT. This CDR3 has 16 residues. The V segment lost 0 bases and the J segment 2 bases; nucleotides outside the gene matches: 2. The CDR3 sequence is CASSDSTSGHTDTQYF. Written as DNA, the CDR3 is TGTGCCAGCAGTGACTCGACTAGCGGGCACACAGATACGCAGTATTTT.

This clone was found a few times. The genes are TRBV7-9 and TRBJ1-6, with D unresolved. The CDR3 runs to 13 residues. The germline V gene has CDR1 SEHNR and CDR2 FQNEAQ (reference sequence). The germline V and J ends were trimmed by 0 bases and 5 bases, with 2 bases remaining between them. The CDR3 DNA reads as TGTGCCAGCAGCTTAGCGAATAATTCACCCCTCCACTTT. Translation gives CASSLANNSPLHF.